This T cell receptor beta chain was sequenced during a study of T cells in Graves' hyperthyroidism and ophthalmopathy. The source material, RNA transcripts, was used to amplify TCR beta CDR3 regions. An initial round of RT-PCR targeting the TCR CDR3 relied on the HTBI primer set. TCRdb re-analysed the multiplex PCR reads in MiXCR, keeping a single row per CDR3 protein. The sample lists over 700,000 distinct CDR3 sequences; around 20% were seen once. CDR3 size: 14 residues. Looked up from germline, CDR1 is PRHDT and CDR2 is FYEKMQ (reference sequence). The ends were cut back, 3 bases at V and 6 bases at J, with 14 bases in the middle. The hyperthyroidism patients had all been newly diagnosed, and their disease duration was under 2 months. Their ages ranged from 18 to 65 years. This clonotype has a handful of counts.

Sequencing input: blood. This chain joins TRBV13 and TRBJ1-1, with no clear D. The sequence was obtained from a woman aged 50 to 65 with Graves' hyperthyroidism that later progressed to Graves' ophthalmopathy. CDR3 DNA sequence: TGTGCCAGCAGCTTTGGCGGAATGTCCGCTGAAGCTTTCTTT. Protein: CASSFGGMSAEAFF.